The next 13 T cell receptor beta chains were all read from a single sample in a study of circulating and synovial CD4+ cells in juvenile arthritis. The repertoire was sequenced with immunoSEQ multiplex PCR; TCRdb's copy has only in-frame clones and lacks some. The repertoire holds some 2,600 clones, with about 90% as singletons. Sequencing was done on a sample of HLA-DR+ CD4+ T cells from blood. Subset noted: circulating pathogenic-like lymphocytes, sorted as HLA-DR+CD14-CD3+CD4+CD25low/- blood T cells. All receptors come from a human donor with juvenile idiopathic arthritis.

The chain combines TRBV7-6 with TRBJ2-1, with 7 bases matching TRBD1. CDR3 length equals 17 residues. CDR1 SGHVS and CDR2 FNYEAQ come from the germline V gene. V trimming: 5 bases; J trimming: 6 bases; junction bases outside the gene matches: 16. The CDR3 here is CASSPLHRTGPTNEQFF. The CDR3 region has the DNA TGTGCCAGCAGCCCCCTTCACCGGACAGGCCCTACCAATGAGCAGTTCTTC.

The rearrangement links TRBV9 to TRBJ2-5, with 8 bases aligning to TRBD1. Trimming removed 3 bases from V and 4 bases from J; junction bases left unmatched: 8. Looked up from germline, CDR1 is SGDLS and CDR2 is YYNGEE. The CDR3 is 15 residues long. CDR3 sequence (DNA): TGTGCCAGCAGCGCGTCAGGACAGGGCCGAGAGACCCAGTACTTC. Amino acid sequence: CASSASGQGRETQYF.

This chain links TRBV25-1 with TRBJ1-1; possible D gene TRBD1, 6 bases. This CDR3 has 14 residues. The germline gives CDR1 MGHDK, CDR2 SYGVNS. Between the trimmed V and J ends, which lost 2 bases and 5 bases, there was a span of 12 bases. The CDR3 protein is CASSETGQSTEAFF. The CDR3 DNA reads TGTGCCAGCAGTGAAACCGGACAGTCGACTGAAGCTTTCTTT.

Remarks on this clone: The junction does not match germline at one end; this may be a read error. The CDR3 spells CASSTGNGNTVYF. The DNA for the CDR3 is TGTGCCAGTAGTACGGGGAACGGAAACACCGTATATTTT. The chain combines TRBV19 with TRBJ1-3; no clear D gene. This CDR3 contains 13 residues. Germline V gene sequence: CDR1 LNHDA, CDR2 SQIVND (reference sequence).

As to this clone: At one of its ends the junction is not consistent with the germline gene, which may arise from a read error. The rearrangement links TRBV7-7 to TRBJ2-1; 9 bases match TRBD1. This CDR3 spans 16 amino acids. Germline CDR1 reads SSHAT; CDR2 reads FNYEAQ (reference sequence). The CDR3 reads CASSLTVGTGTNEQFF. DNA for the CDR3: TGTGCTAGCAGCTTAACTGTCGGGACAGGGACAAATGAGCAGTTCTTC.

CDR3 sequence: CASSWSGGFTDTQYF. CDR3 nucleotides: TGCGCCAGCAGCTGGAGCGGGGGGTTCACAGATACGCAGTATTTT. The chain joins TRBV5-1 to TRBJ2-3, with 9 bases lining up with TRBD2. J gave up 2 bases and V 3 bases, and 4 bases lay outside the gene matches. Germline lookup yields CDR1 SGHRS and CDR2 YFSETQ. The CDR3 spans 15 residues.

The V gene is TRBV30, the J gene TRBJ1-3; 7 nucleotides match TRBD1. CDR3 length: 16 residues. Germline CDR1 reads GTSNPN; CDR2 reads SVGIG (reference sequence). The trim removed 5 bases at V and 0 bases at J, leaving 10 bases unmatched. The CDR3 sequence: CAWGHGTAFSGNTIYF. The CDR3 region has the DNA TGTGCCTGGGGACATGGGACAGCTTTCTCTGGAAACACCATATATTTT. Complete variable domain (other parts from reference TRBV30 and TRBJ1-3): SQTIHQWPATLVQPVGSPLSLECTVEGTSNPNLYWYRQAAGRGLQLLFYSVGIGQISSEVPQNLSASRPQDRQFILSSKKLLLSDSGFYLCAWGHGTAFSGNTIYFGEGSWLTVV.

Of note for this clone: Other DNA sequences in the same sample also yield this CDR3. The chain links TRBV5-1 to TRBJ1-6; TRBD1 might be the D (5 bases). This CDR3 region has 17 residues. Trimming took 0 bases from V and 0 from J, leaving 10 bases between them. In germline, CDR1 is SGHRS, CDR2 YFSETQ. CDR3 loop: CASSLGQPSSYNSPLHF. CDR3 bases: TGCGCCAGCAGCTTGGGACAGCCGAGCTCCTATAATTCACCCCTCCACTTT.

The genes are TRBV7-9 and TRBJ1-1; 8 nucleotides align to TRBD1. The CDR3 is 14 amino acids. V trimming: 4 bases; J trimming: 1 base; junction bases outside the gene matches: 2. From germline, CDR1 is SEHNR and CDR2 FQNEAQ (reference sequence). The CDR3 reads CASSSGGGNTEAFF. As DNA, the CDR3 is TGTGCCAGCAGCTCAGGGGGCGGGAACACTGAAGCTTTCTTT.

This clone was observed a few times. The gene calls are TRBV6-1 and TRBJ1-2; 9 nucleotides line up with TRBD1. The CDR3 is 17 amino acids. Germline V gene sequence: CDR1 MNHNS, CDR2 SASEGT. The ends lost 4 bases at V and 2 bases at J; junction bases unmatched: 11. CDR3 sequence (DNA): TGTGCCAGCAGTGGGGACAGGGCGTCACTAGAGAACTATGGCTACACCTTC. Residues: CASSGDRASLENYGYTF.

The chain uses TRBV7-2 and TRBJ2-1; no clear D gene. Germline-derived CDR1 and CDR2 are SGHTA and FQGNSA. Deletions cut 2 bases from V and 4 bases from J, with 9 bases between. The CDR3 runs to 14 residues. The CDR3 is CASSLIQIYNEQFF. The CDR3, as DNA: TGTGCCAGCAGCTTAATACAGATATACAATGAGCAGTTCTTC.

This chain joins TRBV6-1 and TRBJ1-3; D possibly corresponds to TRBD1 (5 bases). V lost 7 bases and J lost 4, with 11 bases in between. Germline assignment: CDR1 MNHNS and CDR2 SASEGT. CDR3 length: 13 amino acids. CDR3 sequence (DNA): TGTGCCAGCAATCAGGGTGGCGGAAACACCATATATTTT. Protein: CASNQGGGNTIYF.

CDR3 nucleotide sequence: TGTGCTAGTGGTTTGGGAGGGGGGGGTGAAGCTTTCTTT. It specifies CASGLGGGGEAFF. The genes are TRBV12-5 and TRBJ1-1; D perhaps matches TRBD1 (6 bases). This CDR3 is 13 amino acids long. Germline lookup yields CDR1 LGHNT and CDR2 FRNRAP. Between the trimmed V and J ends, which lost 1 base and 7 bases, there was a span of 10 bases.